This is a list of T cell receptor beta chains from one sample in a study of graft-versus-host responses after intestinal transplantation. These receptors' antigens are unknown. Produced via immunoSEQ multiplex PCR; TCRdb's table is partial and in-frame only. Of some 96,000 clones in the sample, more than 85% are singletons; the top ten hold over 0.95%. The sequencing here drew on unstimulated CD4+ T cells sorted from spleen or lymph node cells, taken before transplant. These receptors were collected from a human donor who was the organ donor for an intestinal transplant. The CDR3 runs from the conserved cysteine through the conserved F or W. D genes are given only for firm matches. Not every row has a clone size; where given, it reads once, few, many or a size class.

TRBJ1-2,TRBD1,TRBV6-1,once,TGTGCCAGCATCAGCCGGGACAGGGGGCTCGGTGGCTACACCTTC,CASISRDRGLGGYTF
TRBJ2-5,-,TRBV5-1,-,TGCGCCAGCAGCTTGAGTACGTCATCAGAGACCCAGTACTTC,CASSLSTSSETQYF
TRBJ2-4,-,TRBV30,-,TGTGCCTGGAGTGTAGTGGGGGTAGCCAAAAACATTCAGTACTTC,CAWSVVGVAKNIQYF
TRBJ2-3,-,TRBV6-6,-,TGTGCCAGCAGTTATTCAAGTAGCACAGATACGCAGTATTTT,CASSYSSSTDTQYF
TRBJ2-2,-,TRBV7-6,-,TGTGCCAGCAGCCCCGGGTCGGCCGGGGAGCTGTTTTTT,CASSPGSAGELFF
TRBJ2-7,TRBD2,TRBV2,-,TGTGCCAGCAGGGAAGCCGGGACTAGCGGCGAGCAGTACTTC,CASREAGTSGEQYF
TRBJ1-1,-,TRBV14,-,TGTGCCAGCAGCCAAGCAAGGGGCCGAGGCACTGAAGCTTTCTTT,CASSQARGRGTEAFF
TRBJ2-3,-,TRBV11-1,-,TGTGCCAGCAGCACCAATAGAAAGGTGGCTAGCACAGATACGCAGTATTTT,CASSTNRKVASTDTQYF
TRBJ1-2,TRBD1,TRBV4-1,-,TGCGCCAGCAGCCAAGTTGACAGGGCCTATGGCTACACCTTC,CASSQVDRAYGYTF
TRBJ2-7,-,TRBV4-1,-,TGCGCCAGCAGCCAAGATCCGTCGTACAGGGCCTACGAGCAGTACTTC,CASSQDPSYRAYEQYF
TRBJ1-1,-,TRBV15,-,TGTGCCACCAGCAAGGGGGGGGGCGGGATTGAAGCTTTCTTT,CATSKGGGGIEAFF
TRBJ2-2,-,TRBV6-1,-,TGTGCCAGCAGTGACCACCCCTTTGGAGCGTCGAACACCGGGGAGCTGTTTTTT,CASSDHPFGASNTGELFF
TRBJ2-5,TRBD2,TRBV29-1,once,TGCAGCGTTGAAGAAGGGCTAGCGGGGGGTTCACTAGAGACCCAGTACTTC,CSVEEGLAGGSLETQYF
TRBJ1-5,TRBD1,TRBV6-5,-,TGTGCCAGCAAACCAAAGACAGGGCGGAATCAGCCCCAGCATTTT,CASKPKTGRNQPQHF
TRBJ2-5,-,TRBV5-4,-,TGTGCCAGCACCTACCAAGACAGGAAAGAGACCCAGTACTTC,CASTYQDRKETQYF
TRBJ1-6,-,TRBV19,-,TGTGCCAGTAGTCTCCAGGGTTCTAATTCACCCCTCCACTTT,CASSLQGSNSPLHF
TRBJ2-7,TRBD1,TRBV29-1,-,TGCAGCGTCAACGGACAGGGCCCTTACTACGAGCAGTACTTC,CSVNGQGPYYEQYF
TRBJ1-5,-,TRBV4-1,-,TGCGCCAGCAGCCAAGTAACCCAAAGAGATCAGCCCCAGCATTTT,CASSQVTQRDQPQHF
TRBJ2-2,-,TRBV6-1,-,TGTGCCAGCAAACGGGGTACCGGGGAGCTGTTTTTT,CASKRGTGELFF
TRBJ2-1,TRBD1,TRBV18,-,TGTGCCAGCTCACCTACCCGGGACAGGGCCAATGAGCAGTTCTTC,CASSPTRDRANEQFF
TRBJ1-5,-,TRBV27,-,TGTGCCAGCAGAAAGGGAACAGACAGCAATCAGCCCCAGCATTTT,CASRKGTDSNQPQHF
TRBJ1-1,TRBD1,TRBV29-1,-,TGCAGCGTGGCCCTGACAGGGACGAACACTGAAGCTTTCTTT,CSVALTGTNTEAFF
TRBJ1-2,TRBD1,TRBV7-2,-,TGTGCCAGCAGCTTATATACAGGGGTTAATGGCTACACCTTC,CASSLYTGVNGYTF
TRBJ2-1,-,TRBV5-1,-,TGCGCCAGCAAATTCCGCACCCTGGGGGATGAGCAGTTCTTC,CASKFRTLGDEQFF
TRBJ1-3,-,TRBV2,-,TGTGCCAGCAGTGTAGAGGGGACCCCTGGAAACACCATATATTTT,CASSVEGTPGNTIYF
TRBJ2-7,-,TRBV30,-,TGTGCCTGGAGAGCCGACCTGAGGATCGAGCAGTACTTC,CAWRADLRIEQYF
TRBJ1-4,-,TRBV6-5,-,TGTGCCAGCAGTCCGGGCAGAAGGGGTGAAAAACTGTTTTTT,CASSPGRRGEKLFF
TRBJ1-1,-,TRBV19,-,TGTGCCAGTTACAGAGGGGGGATCCAAGGGGCTGAAGCTTTCTTT,CASYRGGIQGAEAFF
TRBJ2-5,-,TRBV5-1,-,TGCGCCAGCAGCCAAAGCGGAGAGACCCAGTACTTC,CASSQSGETQYF
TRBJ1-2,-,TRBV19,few,TGTGCCACTGAGGGTCGGGGCTACACCTTC,CATEGRGYTF
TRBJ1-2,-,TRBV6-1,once,TGTGCCAGCCTTTTCGGTGGTACAGCCATGGGGGGCTACACCTTC,CASLFGGTAMGGYTF
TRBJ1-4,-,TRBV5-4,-,TGTGCCAGCAGCTTGTGGGAGAATGAAAAACTGTTTTTT,CASSLWENEKLFF
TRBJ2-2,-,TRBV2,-,TGTGCCAGCAGTGAATTGCAGGGCGGAACCGGGGAGCTGTTTTTT,CASSELQGGTGELFF
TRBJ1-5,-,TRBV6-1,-,TGTGCCAGCAGTGAATTCCCCCTTCAGCCCCAGCATTTT,CASSEFPLQPQHF
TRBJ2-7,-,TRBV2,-,TGTGCCAGCAGTGAACTGGGCAGGGGGGACTACTACGAGCAGTACTTC,CASSELGRGDYYEQYF
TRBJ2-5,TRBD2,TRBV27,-,TGTGCCAGCAGTCCACCCGGGGGGACTAGCCCGGAGACCCAGTACTTC,CASSPPGGTSPETQYF
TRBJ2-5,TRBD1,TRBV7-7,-,TGTGCCAGCAGCTTCCGGACAGGGGGCCGAGAGACCCAGTACTTC,CASSFRTGGRETQYF
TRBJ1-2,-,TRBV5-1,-,TGCGCCAGCAGCTCGGATCCCGGGACCAAGAATTACTATGGCTACACCTTC,CASSSDPGTKNYYGYTF
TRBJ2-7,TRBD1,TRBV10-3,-,TGTGCTACGACAGGGACGGCCTACGAGCAGTACTTC,CATTGTAYEQYF
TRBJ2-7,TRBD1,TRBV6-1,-,TGTGCCAGCAGTGTAGGCGACAGGGGATACGAGCAGTACTTC,CASSVGDRGYEQYF
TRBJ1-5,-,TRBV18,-,TGTGCCAGCTCACCCCGTCAGATCAATCAGCCCCAGCATTTT,CASSPRQINQPQHF
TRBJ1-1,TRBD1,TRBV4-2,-,TGTGCCAGCAGAAAAGGACAGGGTGAAACTGAAGCTTTCTTT,CASRKGQGETEAFF
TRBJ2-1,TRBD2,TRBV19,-,TGTGCCAGTAGTACCCTTATAGCGGGGGGGCGCTTAAATGAGCAGTTCTTC,CASSTLIAGGRLNEQFF
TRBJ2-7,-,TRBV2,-,TGTGCCAGCAGACAGTCCTACGAGCAGTACTTC,CASRQSYEQYF
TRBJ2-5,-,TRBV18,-,TGTGCCAGCTCACGGGACTCCCGAGAGACCCAGTACTTC,CASSRDSRETQYF